What follows describes a single TCR beta chain. In the original processing: Reference gene primer amplification in the assay estimated nucleated cell counts. TCRdb's table, derived via immunoSEQ multiplex PCR, lists solely in-frame clones and lacks some. The V and J calls and clone size are taken from that table; D and trimming were inferred from the DNA. The table includes about 130,000 clones, more than 70% detected once. These data belong to a study of blood T cell repertoires in COVID-19. Study background: Collection of acute and convalescent COVID-19 samples took place in the United States, Italy and Spain. From T cells, B-cell-depleted T cells, or PBMCs came the material, which was cDNA or gDNA.

Per the germline V gene, CDR1 is KGHDR and CDR2 is SFDVKD. J gave up 2 bases and V 4 bases, and 8 bases lay outside the gene matches. The CDR3 has 17 amino acids. Sequencing was carried out using peripheral blood. V usage is TRBV24-1 and J usage is TRBJ1-4; 8 nucleotides agree with TRBD1. The sequence was collected from a man aged 50-60 years with acute or convalescent COVID-19. This CDR3 is CATSDPRTGTTNEKLFF. In nucleotides, the CDR3 is TGTGCCACCAGTGACCCTAGGACAGGGACCACTAATGAAAAACTGTTTTTT.